These 26 T cell receptor beta chains share one sample of origin, sequenced in a study of T cell responses to AZD1222 COVID-19 vaccine. This table comes from immunoSEQ multiplex PCR, and its TCRdb copy is limited to in-frame clones, with some not included. The repertoire holds about 110,000 clones, with approximately 90% as singletons. Sequencing used peripheral blood, obtained on day 0 of AZD1222 vaccination. The receptors were sampled from an adult in good health.

The CDR3 loop is CASSLQGISGNTIYF. The CDR3 DNA reads TGTGCCAGCAGCCTACAGGGGATCTCTGGAAACACCATATATTTT. This rearrangement joins TRBV5-4 to TRBJ1-3, with 7 nucleotides matching TRBD1. J gave up 0 bases and V 4 bases, and 4 bases lay outside the gene matches. This CDR3 comprises 15 residues. CDR1 SGHNT and CDR2 YYREEE come from the germline V gene (reference sequence). Using reference TRBV5-4 and TRBJ1-3 for the parts outside the CDR3, the full variable domain is ETGVTQSPTHLIKTRGQQVTLRCSSQSGHNTVSWYQQALGQGPQFIFQYYREEENGRGNFPPRFSGLQFPNYSSELNVNALELDDSALYLCASSLQGISGNTIYFGEGSWLTVV.

The V call is TRBV6-5, the J call TRBJ1-5; D perhaps matches TRBD1 (6 bases). V dropped 5 bases and J dropped 4 bases, with 15 bases sitting between them. The CDR3 has 15 residues. Germline V CDR1 and CDR2: MNHEY, SVGAGI. In DNA, the CDR3 is TGTGCCAGCAGTCCCCTACGTCAGGGGAATCAGCCCCAGCATTTT. It is translated as CASSPLRQGNQPQHF.

The chain uses TRBV4-1 and TRBJ1-2, with D perhaps TRBD1 (5 bases). CDR1 MGHRA and CDR2 YSYEKL come from the germline V gene. Between the trimmed V and J ends, which lost 1 base and 4 bases, there was a span of 13 bases. The CDR3 length is 15 residues. The CDR3 region is CASSQGQSRIYGYTF. Written as DNA, the CDR3 is TGCGCCAGCAGCCAAGGACAGTCACGCATCTATGGCTACACCTTC.

CDR3 bases: TGTGCTAGTGGTCCCACGGGGAGGGAGACCCAGTACTTC. Protein: CASGPTGRETQYF. The chain couples TRBV12-5 to TRBJ2-5; maybe TRBD2 (6 bases). Trimming removed 5 bases from V and 5 bases from J, with 12 bases in between. Germline CDR1 and CDR2: LGHNT and FRNRAP. The CDR3 has 13 amino acids.

This clone was counted a single time. The genes are TRBV6-5 and TRBJ2-7, with a weak D call TRBD1 (6 bases). This CDR3 contains 13 residues. Germline-derived CDR1 and CDR2 are MNHEY and SVGAGI. Trimming removed 5 bases at V and 2 bases at J, with 10 bases between. The CDR3 bases are TGTGCCAGCAGTATTGAGGGGGCCTACGAGCAGTACTTC. It yields the protein CASSIEGAYEQYF.

The V call is TRBV5-1, the J call TRBJ1-4, with unresolved D. This CDR3 is built from 14 residues. V was shortened by 0 bases and J by 0 bases, with 3 bases between the two germline ends. The V gene's germline CDR1 is SGHRS and CDR2 YFSETQ. The CDR3 DNA reads as TGCGCCAGCAGCTTGGGGGCAACTAATGAAAAACTGTTTTTT. Translating gives CASSLGATNEKLFF.

The V gene is TRBV27, the J gene TRBJ2-1; D is ambiguous. This CDR3 contains 17 residues. In germline, CDR1 is MNHEY, CDR2 SMNVEV (reference sequence). V was trimmed by 3 bases and J by 5 bases, leaving 20 bases between them. The CDR3 region has the DNA TGTGCCAGCAGTTTGGCCGGGTCGAAAGGTTTTAACAATGAGCAGTTCTTC. Translating gives CASSLAGSKGFNNEQFF.

The chain has TRBV18 and TRBJ2-6; TRBD1 matches 8 bases. Trimming at V came to 5 bases and at J to 0 bases, leaving 9 bases not matched to a gene. The CDR3 length is 18 residues. Germline values: CDR1 KGHSH, CDR2 LQKENI. The CDR3 DNA follows: TGTGCCAGCTCATTACTGGGACAGGTCATCTCTGGGGCCAACGTCCTGACTTTC. Translated, it gives CASSLLGQVISGANVLTF.

V usage is TRBV19 and J usage is TRBJ2-5, with 8 bases that match TRBD1. CDR1 is LNHDA and CDR2 is SQIVND in the germline V gene (reference sequence). The CDR3 loop spans 13 amino acids. V shed 4 bases, J shed 6 bases, and the junction held 4 bases outside the gene matches. The CDR3 sequence is CASSTDRVKTQYF. The CDR3 DNA sequence: TGTGCCAGTAGTACGGACAGGGTCAAGACCCAGTACTTC.

This clone was observed a single time. The V gene is TRBV27, the J gene TRBJ1-1; TRBD1 agrees at 7 bases. Unmatched junction bases numbered 9, after V lost 3 bases and J lost 11 bases. Germline assignment: CDR1 MNHEY and CDR2 SMNVEV (reference sequence). CDR3 length: 13 amino acids. CDR3 sequence: CASSFQTGLEAFF. The CDR3 DNA sequence: TGTGCCAGCAGTTTCCAGACAGGGTTGGAGGCTTTCTTT.

The chain has TRBV28 and TRBJ1-2; D is ambiguous. CDR3 length: 13 amino acids. Germline V lookup: CDR1 MDHEN, CDR2 SYDVKM. The V end was cut by 7 bases, the J end by 5 bases, with 14 bases between. CDR3 sequence: CASTQDASYGYTF. CDR3 nucleotides: TGTGCCAGCACCCAAGATGCGAGTTATGGCTACACCTTC.

The rearrangement links TRBV30 to TRBJ1-5; TRBD1 agrees at 7 bases. In germline, CDR1 is GTSNPN, CDR2 SVGIG (reference sequence). Trimming at V came to 5 bases and at J to 3 bases, leaving 7 bases not matched to a gene. The CDR3 has 14 amino acids. This CDR3 is CAWQQGTVNQPQHF. DNA of the CDR3: TGTGCCTGGCAACAGGGGACAGTCAATCAGCCCCAGCATTTT.

This chain uses TRBV4-1 with TRBJ1-6, with 10 bases matching TRBD1. V was clipped by 2 bases and J by 9 bases; unmatched bases: 4. The CDR3 consists of 15 residues. CDR1 is MGHRA, CDR2 YSYEKL, per germline. CDR3 sequence reads: CASSQMTGGLSPLHF. The CDR3 DNA follows: TGCGCCAGCAGCCAAATGACAGGGGGCCTTTCACCCCTCCACTTT.

The rearrangement uses TRBV5-1 and TRBJ2-1; perhaps D is TRBD1 or TRBD2 (5 bases each). V lost 3 bases and J lost 2, with 12 bases in between. Germline V gene data show CDR1 as SGHRS and CDR2 as YFSETQ. The CDR3 runs 15 residues. The CDR3 DNA reads as TGCGCCAGCAGCTACGAGGGGCCTACCTACAATGAGCAGTTCTTC. It specifies CASSYEGPTYNEQFF.

The rearrangement joins TRBV14 to TRBJ1-1, with D uncertain. Germline-derived CDR1 and CDR2 are SGHDN and FVKESK. V was cut by 4 bases and J by 0 bases, with 12 bases left in between. The CDR3 covers 15 residues. The CDR3 DNA follows: TGTGCCAGCAGCCTTGGACGGTTCATGAACACTGAAGCTTTCTTT. Protein product: CASSLGRFMNTEAFF.

The chain couples TRBV18 to TRBJ1-6, with TRBD1 matching over 8 bases. With V trimmed by 4 bases and J by 5 bases, 4 bases remained unmatched. The V gene's germline CDR1 is KGHSH and CDR2 LQKENI. This CDR3 region has 15 residues. CDR3 sequence (DNA): TGTGCCAGCTCACGTCCGACAGGGGATAATTCACCCCTCCACTTT. As protein: CASSRPTGDNSPLHF.

This clone came up once. The genes are TRBV19 and TRBJ1-5; no reliable D call. V gave up 2 bases and J gave up 6 bases, with 8 bases separating them. The germline V gene encodes CDR1 LNHDA and CDR2 SQIVND (reference sequence). The CDR3 runs to 13 residues. The CDR3 sequence: CASSINGGQPQHF. In nucleotides, the CDR3 is TGTGCCAGTAGTATAAATGGTGGTCAGCCCCAGCATTTT. The full variable domain, its missing parts supplied by reference TRBV19 and TRBJ1-5, is DGGITQSPKYLFRKEGQNVTLSCEQNLNHDAMYWYRQDPGQGLRLIYYSQIVNDFQKGDIAEGYSVSREKKESFPLTVTSAQKNPTAFYLCASSINGGQPQHFGDGTRLSIL.

The CDR3 loop reads CASSNQGYGTEAFF. Written as DNA, the CDR3 is TGTGCCAGTAGTAACCAGGGGTACGGCACTGAAGCTTTCTTT. V usage is TRBV19 and J usage is TRBJ1-1, with D perhaps matching TRBD1 (6 bases). With 4 bases removed from V and 4 bases from J, the gap between germline ends came to 13 bases. Germline values: CDR1 LNHDA, CDR2 SQIVND (reference sequence). CDR3 size: 14 residues.

The chain is built from TRBV6-5 and TRBJ1-5; D unclear. V was clipped by 0 bases and J by 3 bases, with 12 bases between them. The CDR3 loop spans 16 amino acids. Germline-derived CDR1 and CDR2 are MNHEY and SVGAGI. The CDR3 sequence is CASSYSRTAFNQPQHF. CDR3 nucleotides: TGTGCCAGCAGTTACTCGAGGACGGCATTCAATCAGCCCCAGCATTTT.

V usage is TRBV5-4 and J usage is TRBJ2-1, with D maybe TRBD2 (6 bases). The CDR3 totals 14 residues. In germline, CDR1 is SGHNT, CDR2 YYREEE (reference sequence). Trimming left V 7 bases short and J 5 bases short, with 16 bases between. For the CDR3, the DNA is TGTGCCAGCTCCGAGGGAGGAATAAACAATGAGCAGTTCTTC. This encodes CASSEGGINNEQFF.

The rearrangement joins TRBV18 to TRBJ2-1; 10 nucleotides match TRBD1. V lost 4 bases to trimming and J lost 2 bases; unmatched junction nucleotides: 5. Germline V gene sequence: CDR1 KGHSH, CDR2 LQKENI. The CDR3 is made up of 16 amino acids. The CDR3 loop reads CASSQGQGGPYNEQFF. CDR3 coding DNA: TGTGCCAGCTCACAAGGACAGGGGGGTCCCTACAATGAGCAGTTCTTC.

The chain has TRBV7-9 and TRBJ1-2; no clear D gene. Germline CDR1 and CDR2: SEHNR and FQNEAQ (reference sequence). V shed 4 bases and J shed 4 bases, with 4 bases lying between them. The CDR3 consists of 11 residues. CDR3 protein: CASSYSYGYTF. For the CDR3, the DNA is TGTGCCAGCAGCTATTCCTATGGCTACACCTTC. The entire variable domain, with the rest obtained from reference TRBV7-9 and TRBJ1-2, is as follows: DTGVSQNPRHKITKRGQNVTFRCDPISEHNRLYWYRQTLGQGPEFLTYFQNEAQLEKSRLLSDRFSAERPKGSFSTLEIQRTEQGDSAMYLCASSYSYGYTFGSGTRLTVV.

To note about this clone: In the same sample, other DNA sequences code for this CDR3. The J gene is TRBJ1-3, the V gene TRBV3-1 (or the pseudogene TRBV3-2); D is uncertain. Germline assignment: CDR1 LGHDT and CDR2 YNNKEL (reference sequence). CDR3 length: 12 amino acids. Trimming pared 5 bases from V and 4 bases from J, leaving 6 bases between. CDR3 amino acids: CASSRGGNTIYF. The CDR3 coding sequence is TGTGCCAGCAGCAGAGGCGGAAACACCATATATTTT.

The chain has TRBV10-2 and TRBJ1-1; D call uncertain. The CDR3 runs 13 residues. Germline-derived CDR1 and CDR2 are WSHSY and SAAADI. The V end lost 3 bases, the J end lost 5 bases, and 10 bases lay between the germline ends. This chain's CDR3 is CASSDGKRTEAFF. In nucleotides, the CDR3 is TGCGCCAGCAGTGACGGGAAGAGAACTGAAGCTTTCTTT.

V and J are TRBV15 and TRBJ2-1; no clear D gene. In germline, CDR1 is LNHNV, CDR2 YYDKDF (reference sequence). The CDR3 sequence is 12 residues long. Trimming removed 3 bases at V and 6 bases at J, with 6 bases between. The DNA for the CDR3 is TGTGCCACCAGCAGGTGGACCAATGAGCAGTTCTTC. Translation: CATSRWTNEQFF. The entire variable domain, with the rest obtained from reference TRBV15 and TRBJ2-1, is as follows: DAMVIQNPRYQVTQFGKPVTLSCSQTLNHNVMYWYQQKSSQAPKLLFHYYDKDFNNEADTPDNFQSRRPNTSFCFLDIRSPGLGDTAMYLCATSRWTNEQFFGPGTRLTVL.

CDR3 region: CASQQDRGSDQPQHF. The CDR3 nucleotides read TGTGCCAGCCAGCAGGACAGGGGTTCGGATCAGCCCCAGCATTTT. The chain carries TRBV3-1 (or the pseudogene TRBV3-2) and TRBJ1-5, with TRBD1 identical over 9 bases. This CDR3 spans 15 amino acids. V gave up 8 bases and J gave up 5 bases; unmatched junction bases: 10. CDR1 LGHDT and CDR2 YNNKEL come from the germline V gene (reference sequence).